A selection of T cell receptor beta chains follows, all from one sample in a study of blood T cell repertoires in COVID-19. Assay used: immunoSEQ multiplex PCR; TCRdb lists only in-frame clones, some missing. The sample holds more than 45,000 clones, roughly 91% seen once. Sequencing input: peripheral blood. These receptor sequences come from a human donor in a cohort sampled during active COVID-19. Each CDR3 is given with its conserved first and last residue. The D gene is left open where the match is weak. Only part of the rows carry a size: once, few, many, or a class if the clone is expanded.

d_call	clone_size	v_call	j_call	cdr3_aa	cdr3_nt
TRBD1	.	TRBV6-5	TRBJ1-6	CASSSGQGDNSPLHF	TGTGCCAGCAGTTCCGGACAGGGCGATAATTCACCCCTCCACTTT
.	few	TRBV29-1	TRBJ2-2	CSAPRGTGELFF	TGCAGCGCCCCCCGGGGCACCGGGGAGCTGTTTTTT
.	.	TRBV28	TRBJ1-3	CATYSGNTIYF	TGTGCCACCTACTCTGGAAACACCATATATTTT
TRBD1	.	TRBV19	TRBJ1-2	CASSDRAYGYTF	TGTGCCAGTAGCGACAGGGCCTATGGCTACACCTTC
.	.	TRBV5-8	TRBJ2-7	CASSLESGSYEQYF	TGTGCCAGCAGCCTAGAGAGCGGTTCCTACGAGCAGTACTTC
TRBD2	.	TRBV12-3/TRBV12-4	TRBJ2-3	CASSFSGRNTQYF	TGTGCCAGCAGTTTTAGCGGGAGAAATACGCAGTATTTT
TRBD2	.	TRBV19	TRBJ2-2	CASSPGAGVSWELFF	TGTGCCAGTAGTCCTGGGGCGGGAGTATCTTGGGAGCTGTTTTTT
.	.	TRBV14	TRBJ1-2	CASSQGHSYGYTF	TGTGCCAGCAGCCAAGGACACTCCTATGGCTACACCTTC
.	.	TRBV12-3/TRBV12-4	TRBJ1-1	CASSFPGTEAFF	TGTGCCAGCAGTTTCCCGGGGACTGAAGCTTTCTTT
.	.	TRBV15	TRBJ1-1	CATSGGAQGNTEAFF	TGTGCCACCAGCGGGGGTGCACAGGGGAACACTGAAGCTTTCTTT
TRBD2	once	TRBV15	TRBJ2-4	CATSPRLAGGLAKNIQYF	TGTGCCACCAGCCCGCGACTAGCGGGGGGGCTAGCCAAAAACATTCAGTACTTC
.	.	TRBV27	TRBJ1-2	CASGQFYGYTF	TGTGCCAGTGGACAGTTCTATGGCTACACCTTC
.	.	TRBV9	TRBJ1-1	CASSLTGNTEAFF	TGTGCCAGCAGCCTAACCGGGAACACTGAAGCTTTCTTT
TRBD2	.	TRBV5-4	TRBJ2-5	CASSPWTSGAQETQYF	TGTGCCAGCAGCCCCTGGACTAGCGGGGCCCAAGAGACCCAGTACTTC
.	.	TRBV5-1	TRBJ1-2	CASRPDSYNYGYTF	TGCGCCAGCAGACCGGACAGTTACAACTATGGCTACACCTTC
TRBD1	.	TRBV18	TRBJ1-2	CASSPAGQVYGYTF	TGTGCCAGCTCACCAGCCGGACAGGTATATGGCTACACCTTC
TRBD1	.	TRBV28	TRBJ2-4	CASSPTGVGDIQYF	TGTGCCAGCAGCCCGACAGGGGTAGGGGACATTCAGTACTTC